This T cell receptor beta chain was captured in a study of cytomegalovirus exposure and HLA in healthy donors. Using immunoSEQ multiplex PCR, the repertoire was profiled, and TCRdb retains in-frame clones only, with some absent. The sample yields 80,000 to 90,000 clones, 96% seen once. Study-level points and caveats: It was reported that the classifier diagnosed cytomegalovirus status with high specificity and sensitivity in both the original and validation cohorts. Researchers counted roughly 150 TCR beta chains as cytomegalovirus-associated.

Comment on this clone: Its matching antigen is unknown.

V was pared by 3 bases and J by 0 bases, with 6 bases of the junction left unmatched. Germline V lookup: CDR1 MNHEY, CDR2 SMNVEV (reference sequence). The CDR3 runs 16 residues. The sequencing sample was made of PBMCs. The chain links TRBV27 to TRBJ2-3; 7 bases fit TRBD2. This TCR came from a man between 18 and 35 years old in good health and CMV-seronegative. CDR3 nucleotides: TGTGCCAGCAGTTTCGGGACTACCCTAAGCACAGATACGCAGTATTTT. As protein: CASSFGTTLSTDTQYF.